The T cell receptor (beta chain) described here comes from a study of glioma-infiltrating T cells. Turning to this clonotype: Its specificity is unknown.

The J segment lost 2 bases and the V segment lost 10 bases, leaving 10 bases of the junction unmatched. Per germline, CDR1 MNHNS and CDR2 SASEGT. The CDR3 sequence is 14 residues long. TCR alpha and beta CDR3 regions were amplified from RNA using iRepertoire nested multiplex PCR. For one-step reverse transcription and amplification, about 90-400 ng of tissue mRNA or PBMC total RNA was used. TCRdb reprocessed the multiplex PCR reads with MiXCR, giving one entry per CDR3 protein. Of under 150,000 distinct CDR3 sequences listed, around 40% were seen once; the top ten hold roughly 20%. Overall study findings and caveats: Very few CDR3 sequences were shared between tissue and blood. Above-expected tissue-blood divergence occurred in all gliomas, most in low-grade ones.

The chain is built from TRBV6-1 and TRBJ2-5; 7 bases align to TRBD1. The sequence derives from a human donor with low-grade glioma or glioblastoma, undergoing nonglioma brain surgery, or in good health (not recorded which). Sequences were obtained from glioma tissue, nonneoplastic brain tissue, or PBMCs (not recorded which). CDR3 amino acids: CATSTGTVQETQYF. For the CDR3, the DNA is TGTGCCACCAGCACTGGGACAGTACAAGAGACCCAGTACTTC.